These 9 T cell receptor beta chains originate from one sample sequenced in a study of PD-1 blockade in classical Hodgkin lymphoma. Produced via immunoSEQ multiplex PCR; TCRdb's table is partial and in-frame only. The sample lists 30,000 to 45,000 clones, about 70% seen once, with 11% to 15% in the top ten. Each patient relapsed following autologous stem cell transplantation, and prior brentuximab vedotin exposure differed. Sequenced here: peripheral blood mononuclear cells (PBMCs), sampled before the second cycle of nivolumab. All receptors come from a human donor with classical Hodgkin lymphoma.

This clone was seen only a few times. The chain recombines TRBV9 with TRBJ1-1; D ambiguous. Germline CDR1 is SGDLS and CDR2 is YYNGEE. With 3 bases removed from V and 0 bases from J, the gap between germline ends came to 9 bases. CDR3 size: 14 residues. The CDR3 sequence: CASSATEMNTEAFF. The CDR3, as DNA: TGTGCCAGCAGCGCCACGGAGATGAACACTGAAGCTTTCTTT.

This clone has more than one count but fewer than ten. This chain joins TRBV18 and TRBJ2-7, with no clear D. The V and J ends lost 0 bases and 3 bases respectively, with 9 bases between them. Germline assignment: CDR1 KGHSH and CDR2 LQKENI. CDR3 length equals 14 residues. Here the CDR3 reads CASSPPGLLYEQYF. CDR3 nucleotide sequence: TGTGCCAGCTCACCACCAGGGCTTCTCTACGAGCAGTACTTC.

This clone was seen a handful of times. CDR3 sequence (DNA): TGTGCCTGGAGTGGGGAGCGGGGGGGCACAGATACGCAGTATTTT. Protein sequence: CAWSGERGGTDTQYF. The chain links TRBV30 to TRBJ2-3; 9 bases are a match to TRBD2. CDR3 length equals 15 residues. V shed 1 base, J shed 1 base, and the junction held 3 bases outside the gene matches. The V gene's germline CDR1 is GTSNPN and CDR2 SVGIG (reference sequence).

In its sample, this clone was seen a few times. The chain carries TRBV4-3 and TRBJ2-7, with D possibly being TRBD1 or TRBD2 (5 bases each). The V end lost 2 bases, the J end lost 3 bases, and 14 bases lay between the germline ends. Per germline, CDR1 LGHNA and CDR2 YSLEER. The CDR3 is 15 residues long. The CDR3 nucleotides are TGCGCCAGCAGCCAAATCCGGGACCCGAGCTACGAGCAGTACTTC. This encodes CASSQIRDPSYEQYF.

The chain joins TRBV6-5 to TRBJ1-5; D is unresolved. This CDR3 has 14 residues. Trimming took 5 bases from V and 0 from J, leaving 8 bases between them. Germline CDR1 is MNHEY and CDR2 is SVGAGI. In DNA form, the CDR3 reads TGTGCCAGCAGTGGGCTTTATAGCAATCAGCCCCAGCATTTT. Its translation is CASSGLYSNQPQHF.

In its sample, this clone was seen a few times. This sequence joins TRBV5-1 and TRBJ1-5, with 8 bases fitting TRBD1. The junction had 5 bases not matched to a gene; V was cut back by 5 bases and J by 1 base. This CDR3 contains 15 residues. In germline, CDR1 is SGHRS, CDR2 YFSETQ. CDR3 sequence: CASRPTGVSNQPQHF. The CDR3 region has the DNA TGCGCCAGCAGGCCGACAGGGGTGAGCAATCAGCCCCAGCATTTT.

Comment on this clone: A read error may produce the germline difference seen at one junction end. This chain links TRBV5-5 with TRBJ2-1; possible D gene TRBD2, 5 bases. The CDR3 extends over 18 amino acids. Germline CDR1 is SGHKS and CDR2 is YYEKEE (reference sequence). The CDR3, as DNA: TGCGCCAGCAGCCAAGATCGTCTCCGGGATGTATACTACAATGAGCAGTTCTTC. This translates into CASSQDRLRDVYYNEQFF. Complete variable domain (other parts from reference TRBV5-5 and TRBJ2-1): DAGVTQSPTHLIKTRGQQVTLRCSPISGHKSVSWYQQVLGQGPQFIFQYYEKEERGRGNFPDRFSARQFPNYSSELNVNALLLGDSALYLCASSQDRLRDVYYNEQFFGPGTRLTVL.

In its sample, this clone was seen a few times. CDR3 in DNA: TGTGCCAGCAGCCCGGGGGGGGGCTTGGGCTACACCTTC. Amino acids: CASSPGGGLGYTF. The chain combines TRBV5-4 with TRBJ1-2; TRBD1 might be the D (6 bases). With 4 bases removed from V and 8 bases from J, the gap between germline ends came to 15 bases. This CDR3 spans 13 amino acids. CDR1 SGHNT and CDR2 YYREEE come from the germline V gene (reference sequence).

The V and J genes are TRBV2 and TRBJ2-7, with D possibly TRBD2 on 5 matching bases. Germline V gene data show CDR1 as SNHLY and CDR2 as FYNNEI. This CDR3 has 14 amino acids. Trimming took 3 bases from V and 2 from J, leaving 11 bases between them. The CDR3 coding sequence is TGTGCCAGCAGTGATCCCGGGGTTGCCTACGAGCAGTACTTC. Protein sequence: CASSDPGVAYEQYF.